The clone carrying this T cell receptor beta chain has just one count. Its antigen is not identified. CDR3 length: 14 residues. V gave up 6 bases and J gave up 3 bases, with 15 bases separating them. The germline gives CDR1 SQVTM, CDR2 ANQGSEA. This sample is drawn from a study of cytomegalovirus exposure and HLA in healthy donors. Regarding the study as a whole: In a later analysis, several top co-occurrence clusters appeared linked to parvovirus B19, influenza, CMV and Epstein-Barr virus. Cytomegalovirus-associated TCR beta chains were listed, numbering roughly 150.

PCR used 60 Vbeta primers and 13 Jbeta primers. The table came from immunoSEQ multiplex PCR; TCRdb's copy has only in-frame clones and leaves some out. The sample carries under 250,000 clones, 85% recorded once. This sequence originates from a woman aged 45-65 years in good health and CMV-seronegative. The V call is TRBV29-1, the J call TRBJ1-3; D unclear. The material sequenced was PBMCs. CDR3 region: CSVRMNRSGNTIYF. The CDR3 DNA is TGCAGCGTGAGAATGAATCGGAGTGGAAACACCATATATTTT.